This is a list of T cell receptor beta chains from one sample in a study of Tregs in tolerant kidney transplant recipients. Clones were sequenced by immunoSEQ multiplex PCR, and TCRdb holds only the in-frame ones, with some missing. The repertoire has nearly 15,000 clones, just under 80% of them found once; the top ten carry roughly 1.9%. Specimen: Tregs from blood, collected before the transplant. Source of these receptors: a human donor who received a combined kidney and bone marrow transplant. The CDR3 runs from the conserved cysteine through the conserved F or W. The order of the fields is D gene, V gene, J gene, clone size, CDR3 DNA, CDR3 protein. A D gene is named only where the DNA matches it firmly. Clone size appears in some rows only: once, few, many, or a class for an expanded clone.

d_call: TRBD1; v_call: TRBV6-1; j_call: TRBJ2-5; clone_size: NA; cdr3_nt: TGTGCCAGCAGTTTAAGACAGGGGGAACAAGAGACCCAGTACTTC; cdr3_aa: CASSLRQGEQETQYF
d_call: NA; v_call: TRBV5-1; j_call: TRBJ1-2; clone_size: NA; cdr3_nt: TGCGCCAGCAGCTCGTATACAGGTTTCAACTATGGCTACACCTTC; cdr3_aa: CASSSYTGFNYGYTF
d_call: TRBD1; v_call: TRBV7-2; j_call: TRBJ1-1; clone_size: NA; cdr3_nt: TGTGCCAGCAGCTCTGGACAGGGAAGGGGGAACACTGAAGCTTTCTTT; cdr3_aa: CASSSGQGRGNTEAFF
d_call: NA; v_call: TRBV5-6; j_call: TRBJ2-7; clone_size: once; cdr3_nt: TGTGCCAGCAGCTTGGGGGGACAATCCTACGAGCAGTACTTC; cdr3_aa: CASSLGGQSYEQYF
d_call: TRBD1; v_call: TRBV6-5; j_call: TRBJ1-2; clone_size: NA; cdr3_nt: TGTGCCAGCAGGAGAGGACAGGGGCTAGGCTACACCTTC; cdr3_aa: CASRRGQGLGYTF
d_call: NA; v_call: TRBV5-1; j_call: TRBJ1-2; clone_size: NA; cdr3_nt: TGCGCCAGCAGCGAGGGGGACTATGGCTACACCTTC; cdr3_aa: CASSEGDYGYTF
d_call: TRBD2; v_call: TRBV6-5; j_call: TRBJ2-7; clone_size: NA; cdr3_nt: TGTGCCAGCAGCCAAACTAGCGGGGGTTACGAGCAGTACTTC; cdr3_aa: CASSQTSGGYEQYF
d_call: NA; v_call: TRBV19; j_call: TRBJ1-5; clone_size: few; cdr3_nt: TGTGCCAGTAACACTCAGGGCAGCAATCAGCCCCAGCATTTT; cdr3_aa: CASNTQGSNQPQHF
d_call: TRBD1; v_call: TRBV11-2; j_call: TRBJ1-2; clone_size: once; cdr3_nt: TGTGCCAGCAGCCGGACAGGGGATGGCTACACCTTC; cdr3_aa: CASSRTGDGYTF
d_call: TRBD2; v_call: TRBV7-6; j_call: TRBJ2-5; clone_size: NA; cdr3_nt: TGTGCCAGTGCCGTCGGGGCTAGCGGGAGCGAGACCCAGTACTTC; cdr3_aa: CASAVGASGSETQYF
d_call: TRBD1; v_call: TRBV7-9; j_call: TRBJ2-1; clone_size: NA; cdr3_nt: TGTGCCACCTCAACCAAGGCCCGACAGGGGGCGAGGGAGCAGTTCTTC; cdr3_aa: CATSTKARQGAREQFF
d_call: NA; v_call: TRBV5-4; j_call: TRBJ2-5; clone_size: NA; cdr3_nt: TGTGCCAGCAGCTTGGGGACACAAGAGACCCAGTACTTC; cdr3_aa: CASSLGTQETQYF
d_call: NA; v_call: TRBV13; j_call: TRBJ1-1; clone_size: NA; cdr3_nt: TGTGCCAGCAGCGTCCGGGGGACTGAAGCTTTCTTT; cdr3_aa: CASSVRGTEAFF
d_call: NA; v_call: TRBV11-3; j_call: TRBJ2-1; clone_size: NA; cdr3_nt: TGTGCCAGCAGCCCTCAGGGACTGGATAACAATGAGCAGTTCTTC; cdr3_aa: CASSPQGLDNNEQFF
d_call: TRBD2; v_call: TRBV10-2; j_call: TRBJ2-5; clone_size: NA; cdr3_nt: TGCGCCAGCAGTCGACTAGCGGGAGGGCCCGGGACCCAGTACTTC; cdr3_aa: CASSRLAGGPGTQYF
d_call: TRBD1; v_call: TRBV12-5; j_call: TRBJ1-5; clone_size: NA; cdr3_nt: TGTGCTAGTGGTTCATCACGACAGGGGCCTAGCGGCCTTTATAGCAATCAGCCCCAGCATTTT; cdr3_aa: CASGSSRQGPSGLYSNQPQHF
d_call: NA; v_call: TRBV29-1; j_call: TRBJ2-2; clone_size: NA; cdr3_nt: TGCAGCGTGGGGCGTTTGAACACCGGGGAGCTGTTTTTT; cdr3_aa: CSVGRLNTGELFF
d_call: NA; v_call: TRBV4-2; j_call: TRBJ1-3; clone_size: few; cdr3_nt: TGTGCCAGCAGCCAGTGGACAGCCCCTGGAAACACCATATATTTT; cdr3_aa: CASSQWTAPGNTIYF
d_call: NA; v_call: TRBV7-9; j_call: TRBJ2-3; clone_size: NA; cdr3_nt: TGTGCCAGCAGCTTAGGAAGCGGGCCCACAGATACGCAGTATTTT; cdr3_aa: CASSLGSGPTDTQYF
d_call: NA; v_call: TRBV11-2; j_call: TRBJ1-4; clone_size: NA; cdr3_nt: TGTGCCAGCAGCTTGTCACAGATGAATGAAAAACTGTTTTTT; cdr3_aa: CASSLSQMNEKLFF
d_call: NA; v_call: TRBV5-6; j_call: TRBJ1-2; clone_size: NA; cdr3_nt: TGTGCCAGCAGCTTGGCCTCGGGTCGCGCTAACTATGGCTACACCTTC; cdr3_aa: CASSLASGRANYGYTF
d_call: NA; v_call: TRBV5-1; j_call: TRBJ2-7; clone_size: NA; cdr3_nt: TGCGCCAGCAGCTTGCAGGCTAACTCCTACGAGCAGTACTTC; cdr3_aa: CASSLQANSYEQYF
d_call: NA; v_call: TRBV28; j_call: TRBJ2-7; clone_size: NA; cdr3_nt: TGTGCCAGCCTTAAGACAGGCTCCTACGAGCAGTACTTC; cdr3_aa: CASLKTGSYEQYF
d_call: NA; v_call: TRBV5-6; j_call: TRBJ1-6; clone_size: NA; cdr3_nt: TGTGCCAGCAGCTTGCGGGCAGGGGATTCACCCCTCCACTTT; cdr3_aa: CASSLRAGDSPLHF
d_call: NA; v_call: TRBV28; j_call: TRBJ1-2; clone_size: NA; cdr3_nt: TGTGCCAGCAGCCAAGATCCGGGACACAACTATGGCTACACCTTC; cdr3_aa: CASSQDPGHNYGYTF
d_call: TRBD2; v_call: TRBV28; j_call: TRBJ2-2; clone_size: once; cdr3_nt: TGTGCCAGCCTAGCGGGAGGGAACACCGGGGAGCTGTTTTTT; cdr3_aa: CASLAGGNTGELFF
d_call: NA; v_call: TRBV7-6; j_call: TRBJ2-7; clone_size: NA; cdr3_nt: TGTGCCAGCAGCTCGGGACACAGCTCCTACGAGCAGTACTTC; cdr3_aa: CASSSGHSSYEQYF
d_call: NA; v_call: TRBV6-5; j_call: TRBJ1-2; clone_size: NA; cdr3_nt: TGTGCCAGCAGTTACTCGAGTTTTTTACCCTATGGCTACACCTTC; cdr3_aa: CASSYSSFLPYGYTF
d_call: TRBD1; v_call: TRBV27; j_call: TRBJ2-7; clone_size: NA; cdr3_nt: TGTGCCAGCAGGCCACTGACAGGGGGCTCCTACGAGCAGTACTTC; cdr3_aa: CASRPLTGGSYEQYF
d_call: TRBD2; v_call: TRBV4-3; j_call: TRBJ2-2; clone_size: NA; cdr3_nt: TGCGCCAGCAGCCAAGAACTAGCGGGAAACACCGGGGAGCTGTTTTTT; cdr3_aa: CASSQELAGNTGELFF
d_call: TRBD2; v_call: TRBV7-2; j_call: TRBJ2-3; clone_size: NA; cdr3_nt: TGTGCCAGCACCTTAACGGGACTAGCGGGCAAGTACACAGATACGCAGTATTTT; cdr3_aa: CASTLTGLAGKYTDTQYF
d_call: NA; v_call: TRBV18; j_call: TRBJ1-2; clone_size: NA; cdr3_nt: TGTGCCAGCTCAGCGGAGCGAAACTATGGCTACACCTTC; cdr3_aa: CASSAERNYGYTF